The 20 T cell receptor beta chains below come from one sample, sequenced in a study of T cells in Graves' hyperthyroidism and ophthalmopathy. RNA transcripts provided the source from which TCR beta CDR3 regions were amplified. Using the HTBI primer set, a first-round RT-PCR was run on the TCR CDR3. TCRdb passed the multiplex PCR reads through MiXCR, listing each CDR3 protein once. Here the sample spans around 600,000 distinct CDR3 sequences, about 14% being singletons. Sequencing input: blood. The origin of the receptors is a woman aged 50 to 60 with Graves' ophthalmopathy.

Points on this clonotype: Germline is not matched at one junction end, which may reflect a read error. The chain employs TRBV19 and TRBJ1-6; 9 bases line up with TRBD1. CDR1 and CDR2 (germline): LNHDA, SQIVND (reference sequence). The CDR3 has 15 amino acids. In DNA form, the CDR3 reads TGTACCAGTAGTACAGGGGGCCCGAATAATTCACCCCTCCACTTT. It encodes CTSSTGGPNNSPLHF.

The V gene is TRBV9, the J gene TRBJ2-2; 10 bases are shared with TRBD2. J was trimmed by 4 bases and V by 3 bases; bases with no gene match: 15. Germline V lookup: CDR1 SGDLS, CDR2 YYNGEE. This CDR3 region has 19 residues. Written as DNA, the CDR3 is TGTGCCAGCAGCGCCTTAGAAACTAGCGGGATTATTCGCACCGGGGAGCTGTTTTTT. Translation gives CASSALETSGIIRTGELFF.

This clonotype was detected ten times or more. The V gene is TRBV20-1, the J gene TRBJ2-7; 13 nucleotides agree with TRBD2. This CDR3 comprises 18 residues. Germline assignment: CDR1 DFQATT and CDR2 SNEGSKA (reference sequence). V lost 5 bases and J lost 0; bases outside the gene matches: 13. The CDR3 bases are TGCAGTGCTCAATATTACGGACTAGCGGGGGTGAACTCCTACGAGCAGTACTTC. It encodes CSAQYYGLAGVNSYEQYF.

This clonotype has a count of ten or more. The chain couples TRBV9 to TRBJ2-7, with 7 bases that match TRBD1. This CDR3 is 14 amino acids long. Losses at the gene ends were 4 bases for V and 5 bases for J; bases not matched to a gene: 9. From germline, CDR1 is SGDLS and CDR2 YYNGEE. CDR3 sequence reads: CASSPRQGWDEQYF. For the CDR3, the DNA is TGTGCCAGCAGCCCACGACAGGGTTGGGACGAGCAGTACTTC.

The CDR3 coding sequence is TGTGCCAGCAGCGTCAGCGGGTACCTCTCCTACGAGCAGTACTTC. It encodes CASSVSGYLSYEQYF. The rearrangement uses TRBV7-9 and TRBJ2-7; D might be TRBD2 (6 bases). Germline CDR1 is SEHNR and CDR2 is FQNEAQ (reference sequence). Trimming stripped 5 bases from V and 0 bases from J, with 14 bases between. CDR3 size: 15 residues.

This clonotype showed up just a few times. This chain connects TRBV25-1 to TRBJ2-7; 7 bases map to TRBD1. This CDR3 contains 15 residues. CDR1 and CDR2 from the germline V gene are MGHDK and SYGVNS. The V segment lost 7 bases and the J segment 3 bases; nucleotides outside the gene matches: 12. CDR3 protein: CASTGSRDRIYEQYF. CDR3 sequence (DNA): TGTGCCAGCACCGGCTCCCGGGACAGAATCTACGAGCAGTACTTC.

This clonotype was found many times. This chain joins TRBV24-1 and TRBJ2-1; 8 nucleotides align to TRBD2. This CDR3 is 19 amino acids long. Losses at the gene ends were 2 bases for V and 2 bases for J; bases not matched to a gene: 13. Per germline, CDR1 KGHDR and CDR2 SFDVKD. The CDR3 reads CATSDSTRISGAAYNEQFF. CDR3 coding DNA: TGTGCCACCAGTGATTCGACCCGTATTAGCGGGGCGGCCTACAATGAGCAGTTCTTC.

There are many counts of this clonotype. This chain links TRBV30 with TRBJ2-7, with D hard to call. The length of the CDR3 is 12 residues. Germline V gives CDR1 GTSNPN, CDR2 SVGIG (reference sequence). Trimming took 0 bases from V and 3 from J, leaving 6 bases between them. CDR3 protein: CAWSVWDYEQYF. The CDR3 nucleotides read TGTGCCTGGAGTGTTTGGGACTACGAGCAGTACTTC. Looking up the rest from reference TRBV30 and TRBJ2-7 gives the full variable domain: SQTIHQWPATLVQPVGSPLSLECTVEGTSNPNLYWYRQAAGRGLQLLFYSVGIGQISSEVPQNLSASRPQDRQFILSSKKLLLSDSGFYLCAWSVWDYEQYFGPGTRLTVT.

This clonotype was found a few times. The chain employs TRBV29-1 and TRBJ2-3; TRBD2 matches at 8 bases. The CDR3 has 16 residues. The junction had 13 bases not matched to a gene; V was cut back by 3 bases and J by 5 bases. Germline V gene lookup returns CDR1 SQVTM and CDR2 ANQGSEA. The CDR3 DNA follows: TGCAGCGTTGAGGGCCGGGGGGGAGAAGTTGGAGATACGCAGTATTTT. It specifies CSVEGRGGEVGDTQYF.

The chain recombines TRBV30 with TRBJ2-2; D is undetermined. The V gene's germline CDR1 is GTSNPN and CDR2 SVGIG (reference sequence). The ends were cut back, 3 bases at V and 4 bases at J, with 12 bases in the middle. The CDR3 is made up of 14 amino acids. In DNA form, the CDR3 reads TGTGCCTGGAGGCCTTTTGGCGGCACCGGGGAGCTGTTTTTT. Translation: CAWRPFGGTGELFF.

This clonotype was counted many times. The genes are TRBV6-2 or TRBV6-3 and TRBJ2-3; no reliable D call. This CDR3 comprises 17 residues. The germline CDR1 and CDR2 sequences are MNHEY and SVGEGT. V was trimmed by 5 bases and J by 0 bases, leaving 18 bases between them. CDR3 nucleotide sequence: TGTGCCAGCAGTCGGCCTATTGATCTTTCTAGCACAGATACGCAGTATTTT. Its translation: CASSRPIDLSSTDTQYF.

There are many counts of this clonotype. CDR3 in amino acids: CASSEVSPTDEQFF. The CDR3 DNA follows: TGTGCCAGCAGTGAGGTCAGCCCGACTGATGAGCAGTTCTTC. The chain couples TRBV2 to TRBJ2-1, with D unresolved. The germline V and J ends were trimmed by 3 bases and 8 bases, with 14 bases remaining between them. CDR1 is SNHLY and CDR2 is FYNNEI in the germline V gene. This CDR3 contains 14 residues. The variable domain in full, with the rest retrieved from reference TRBV2 and TRBJ2-1, is EPEVTQTPSHQVTQMGQEVILRCVPISNHLYFYWYRQILGQKVEFLVSFYNNEISEKSEIFDDQFSVERPDGSNFTLKIRSTKLEDSAMYFCASSEVSPTDEQFFGPGTRLTVL.

This clonotype appeared many times. The chain recombines TRBV20-1 with TRBJ2-2; D is possibly TRBD2 (6 bases). There are 13 residues in the CDR3. CDR1 and CDR2 (germline): DFQATT, SNEGSKA (reference sequence). V lost 2 bases, J lost 3 bases, and 7 bases lay in between. For the CDR3, the DNA is TGCAGTGCTAGATGGGGGGACACCGGGGAGCTGTTTTTT. Its translation: CSARWGDTGELFF.

This clonotype was picked up many times. V and J are TRBV28 and TRBJ1-2; D gene unclear. Germline values: CDR1 MDHEN, CDR2 SYDVKM. V shed 7 bases and J shed 0 bases, with 3 bases lying between them. This CDR3 region has 11 residues. The CDR3 loop is CASIANYGYTF. Here the CDR3 DNA reads TGTGCCAGCATCGCTAACTATGGCTACACCTTC.

This clonotype was detected ten times or more. The V gene is TRBV28, the J gene TRBJ2-1; 11 bases line up with TRBD2. This CDR3 contains 13 residues. CDR1 is MDHEN and CDR2 is SYDVKM in the germline V gene. V was pared by 4 bases and J by 8 bases, with 1 base of the junction left unmatched. CDR3 sequence reads: CASSSLAGDEQFF. CDR3 sequence (DNA): TGTGCCAGCAGTTCACTAGCGGGAGATGAGCAGTTCTTC.

Of note for this clonotype: A much larger clone differs by one base, so this may be a read error. This sequence joins TRBV28 and TRBJ2-1; 10 bases match TRBD1. CDR3 length: 18 residues. Trimming at V came to 4 bases and at J to 1 base, leaving 10 bases not matched to a gene. Germline V CDR1 and CDR2: MDHEN, SYDVKM. CDR3 protein: CASSSYPRDRGSYNEQFF. The CDR3 DNA follows: TGTGCCAGCAGTTCCTATCCAAGGGACAGGGGATCCTACAATGAGCAGTTCTTC.

This clonotype has a count of ten or more. This chain joins TRBV6-1 and TRBJ2-7; 13 bases agree with TRBD2. V trimming: 6 bases; J trimming: 6 bases; junction bases outside the gene matches: 14. This CDR3 spans 17 amino acids. The germline gives CDR1 MNHNS, CDR2 SASEGT. The CDR3 sequence: CASSQRTSGRTGSEQYF. The CDR3 DNA sequence: TGTGCCAGCAGCCAAAGGACTAGCGGGAGAACAGGGAGCGAGCAGTACTTC.

This clonotype was counted at least ten times. The chain employs TRBV27 and TRBJ2-7; either TRBD1 or TRBD2 may fit D (6 bases each). This CDR3 spans 14 amino acids. V lost 2 bases and J lost 4, with 12 bases in between. Per germline, CDR1 MNHEY and CDR2 SMNVEV (reference sequence). The CDR3 coding sequence is TGTGCCAGCAGTTTACGGGGGCGCCAGTACGAGCAGTACTTC. Protein: CASSLRGRQYEQYF.

The chain employs TRBV5-1 and TRBJ1-4; D uncertain. There are 14 residues in the CDR3. Germline CDR1 and CDR2: SGHRS and YFSETQ. Trimming cost V 0 bases and J 3 bases, with 6 bases left between them. The CDR3 DNA reads as TGCGCCAGCAGCTTGGCCGAGCCTAATGAAAAACTGTTTTTT. The encoded protein is CASSLAEPNEKLFF.

This clonotype appeared a few times. The chain carries TRBV7-8 and TRBJ2-3, with D unresolved. The ends were cut back, 5 bases at V and 0 bases at J, with 21 bases in the middle. The germline gives CDR1 SGHVS, CDR2 FQNEAQ. CDR3 size: 18 residues. CDR3 bases: TGTGCCAGCAGCATGGTGGCTCCTGGTTTAATAAGCACAGATACGCAGTATTTT. It specifies CASSMVAPGLISTDTQYF.